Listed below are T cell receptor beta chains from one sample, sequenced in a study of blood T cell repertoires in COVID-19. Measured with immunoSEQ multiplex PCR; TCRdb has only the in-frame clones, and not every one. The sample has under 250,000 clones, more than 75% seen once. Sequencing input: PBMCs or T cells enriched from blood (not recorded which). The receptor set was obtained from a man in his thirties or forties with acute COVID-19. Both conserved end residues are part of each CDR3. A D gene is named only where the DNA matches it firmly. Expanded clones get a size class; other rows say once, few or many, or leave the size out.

TGTGCCAGCACCTACAGGGCTGGGGCCAACGTCCTGACTTTC | CASTYRAGANVLTF | - | TRBJ2-6 | TRBV19 | -
TGTGCCAGCAGTGAATGGGCCGTCTATGGCTACACCTTC | CASSEWAVYGYTF | - | TRBJ1-2 | TRBV6-1 | -
TGTGCCAGCTCACCAAAAGAAACAGGGATCGCGGGCACTGAAGCTTTCTTT | CASSPKETGIAGTEAFF | - | TRBJ1-1 | TRBV18 | -
TGTGCCAGCAGTGATCCCGGGACAGATCAGCCCCAGCATTTT | CASSDPGTDQPQHF | TRBD1 | TRBJ1-5 | TRBV6-1 | many
TGTGCCAGTAGTGTAGCGGGGGGGCCCAGGGAGACCCAGTACTTC | CASSVAGGPRETQYF | TRBD2 | TRBJ2-5 | TRBV19 | -
TGTGCCAGTAGTCCGGGACAGACGGAGACCCAGTACTTC | CASSPGQTETQYF | TRBD1 | TRBJ2-5 | TRBV19 | -
TGTGCCATCAGTGGCCCGGGACTCGCCGATACGCAGTATTTT | CAISGPGLADTQYF | - | TRBJ2-3 | TRBV10-3 | -
TGTGCCAGCAGCTTACAGGGAAGGAGTTCACCCCTCCACTTT | CASSLQGRSSPLHF | - | TRBJ1-6 | TRBV11-2 | -
TGTGCCAGCAGCCACGGACAGGGAGTCAATGAGCAGTTCTTC | CASSHGQGVNEQFF | TRBD1 | TRBJ2-1 | TRBV6-5 | -
TGTGCCACGAAACCAGACCGGAGCTCCTACAATGAGCAGTTCTTC | CATKPDRSSYNEQFF | - | TRBJ2-1 | TRBV19 | many
TGTGCCAGCGCCAAACCCCCGGGAGGGGACGCTTTCTTT | CASAKPPGGDAFF | - | TRBJ1-1 | TRBV7-6 | -
TGTGCCAGCAGTTTGGACAGACGCTATGGCTACACCTTC | CASSLDRRYGYTF | - | TRBJ1-2 | TRBV28 | once
TGTGCCAGCAGCCCAAGACAGGGGTGGGATCAGCCCCAGCATTTT | CASSPRQGWDQPQHF | TRBD1 | TRBJ1-5 | TRBV7-2 | few
TGTGCCATCCCCTTCTTTGAAGGGGGCATCGACGAGCAGTACTTC | CAIPFFEGGIDEQYF | TRBD1 | TRBJ2-7 | TRBV10-3 | few
TGTGCCAGCAAAGGACAGGCTAGGATCGACTATGGCTACACCTTC | CASKGQARIDYGYTF | TRBD1 | TRBJ1-2 | TRBV6-5 | -
TGTGCCAGCAGCATACCCACTAGCGGGACCTACAATGAGCAGTTCTTC | CASSIPTSGTYNEQFF | TRBD2 | TRBJ2-1 | TRBV27 | -
TGTGCCAGCAGCTATAGCGGGGGAAGGACAGATACGCAGTATTTT | CASSYSGGRTDTQYF | TRBD2 | TRBJ2-3 | TRBV7-2 | few
TGTGCCAGCAGCTTAGTGAGTAACCCCTCCTACAATGAGCAGTTCTTC | CASSLVSNPSYNEQFF | - | TRBJ2-1 | TRBV7-9 | once
TGTGCCAGCAGCCGTGACAGCGACTCCCTCCACTTT | CASSRDSDSLHF | - | TRBJ1-6 | TRBV12-3/TRBV12-4 | few
TGTGCCAGCAGTTACGACCTACAGGGGGGCCCTATTGGCTACACCTTC | CASSYDLQGGPIGYTF | TRBD1 | TRBJ1-2 | TRBV6-5 | -
TGTGCTAGTGGTTACGGGGAGCGCAATCAGCCCCAGCATTTT | CASGYGERNQPQHF | - | TRBJ1-5 | TRBV12-5 | -
TGTGCCACCAGCCTCCTGGAGACCCAGTACTTC | CATSLLETQYF | - | TRBJ2-5 | TRBV15 | -
TGCGCCAGCAGTGAGTCATCAAGGGGGCGCGAGGGCTACACCTTC | CASSESSRGREGYTF | TRBD1 | TRBJ1-2 | TRBV10-2 | -
TGTGCCAGCAGTGAAGGGGCAGGGGCCTATGGCTACACCTTC | CASSEGAGAYGYTF | - | TRBJ1-2 | TRBV6-1 | -
TGTGCCAGCAGCTCTTGGACAGGGGGAGACACCTTC | CASSSWTGGDTF | TRBD1 | TRBJ1-2 | TRBV5-6 | -
TGTGCCAGCAGCTTAGCCACTCGGGACAGGGTGTGGAGGAAGAACACTGAAGCTTTCTTT | CASSLATRDRVWRKNTEAFF | TRBD1 | TRBJ1-1 | TRBV7-2 | -
TGTGCCAGTAGTATCGCCGGGACTAGCGGGGTGAATACCTACGAGCAGTACTTC | CASSIAGTSGVNTYEQYF | TRBD2 | TRBJ2-7 | TRBV19 | -
TGTGCCAGCAGCTTAGGCGGAGTGAGCACAGATACGCAGTATTTT | CASSLGGVSTDTQYF | - | TRBJ2-3 | TRBV7-3 | -
TGTGCCAGCAGCTTGGGACAGGGCGGTTCCTACGAGCAGTACTTC | CASSLGQGGSYEQYF | TRBD1 | TRBJ2-7 | TRBV5-4 | -
TGTGCCAGCAGCTCCCAAAACTTTCAGCCCCAGCATTTT | CASSSQNFQPQHF | - | TRBJ1-5 | TRBV3-1/TRBV3-2 | -
TGTGCCAGCACCTCAGGGGTCGGCCAAGAGACCCAGTACTTC | CASTSGVGQETQYF | - | TRBJ2-5 | TRBV2 | once
TGTGCCAGCGCGCCGGGGGATAGGTTAACTGAAGCTTTCTTT | CASAPGDRLTEAFF | - | TRBJ1-1 | TRBV3-1/TRBV3-2 | once
TGTGCCAGCAGTCCGACTAGCGGGGGGGCAGAGACCCAGTACTTC | CASSPTSGGAETQYF | TRBD2 | TRBJ2-5 | TRBV3-1/TRBV3-2 | -
TGTGCCAGCAGCTGGACACTAGCGGGGGGGCAAGAGACCCAGTACTTC | CASSWTLAGGQETQYF | TRBD2 | TRBJ2-5 | TRBV5-5 | -
TGTGCCAGCAGTTTCTGGCAGGCATACCAGGGAGCTTTCTTT | CASSFWQAYQGAFF | - | TRBJ1-1 | TRBV27 | few
TGTGCCAGCAGTCCCCGGACAGGGGGAAACGAGCAGTACTTC | CASSPRTGGNEQYF | TRBD1 | TRBJ2-7 | TRBV6-5 | -
TGCGCCAGCAGCCAGACCGGGACAGGGGGTGTCGAGCAGTACTTC | CASSQTGTGGVEQYF | TRBD1 | TRBJ2-7 | TRBV4-1 | -
TGTGCCAGCAGCCCCCGGTTAGCGGGGGTCTTCAGCTCCTACAATGAGCAGTTCTTC | CASSPRLAGVFSSYNEQFF | TRBD2 | TRBJ2-1 | TRBV7-9 | -
TGTGCCAGCAGCTTATCGAAAAGAGGGAGTTATGGCTACACCTTC | CASSLSKRGSYGYTF | - | TRBJ1-2 | TRBV7-3 | once
TGCGCCAGCAGCTTGCAACAGGTTGGCGAGCAGTACTTC | CASSLQQVGEQYF | - | TRBJ2-7 | TRBV5-1 | -
TGTGCCAGACCGGGGGGCTCTGGAAACACCATATATTTT | CARPGGSGNTIYF | - | TRBJ1-3 | TRBV21-1 | -
TGTGCCAGCAGCTCCAGGACAGGGGTAATCTACGAGCAGTACTTC | CASSSRTGVIYEQYF | TRBD1 | TRBJ2-7 | TRBV7-9 | -
TGTGCCAGTAGTCTTCGCCAGAACTCCAGGGGGATATCCCCCTACAATGAGCAGTTCTTC | CASSLRQNSRGISPYNEQFF | TRBD1 | TRBJ2-1 | TRBV19 | -
TGTGCCAGCAGTTTGCCGTTACCCACAGGCCCCTTTATTAATTCACCCCTCCACTTT | CASSLPLPTGPFINSPLHF | - | TRBJ1-6 | TRBV28 | -
TGTGCCAGCAGTGACCCACAGGGGGACAGGGGGCTGGGCTATGGCTACACCTTC | CASSDPQGDRGLGYGYTF | TRBD1 | TRBJ1-2 | TRBV6-1 | -
TGTGCCAGCACTGGACAGGGAGGAGGGCCTAATGAAAAACTGTTTTTT | CASTGQGGGPNEKLFF | TRBD1 | TRBJ1-4 | TRBV2 | -
TGTGCCAGCAGCGCGACAGGGCCAACCGGGGAGCTGTTTTTT | CASSATGPTGELFF | TRBD1 | TRBJ2-2 | TRBV11-3 | -
TGTGCCAGCAGCTTGGGAGAGCGTTACGCCCAGTACTTC | CASSLGERYAQYF | - | TRBJ2-5 | TRBV5-4 | -
TGTGCCAGCAGTCGCCCGGGACAAGACACCGGGGAGCTGTTTTTT | CASSRPGQDTGELFF | - | TRBJ2-2 | TRBV28 | -
TGCGCCAGCAGCATCACGGGGAACGGGAATTCACCCCTCCACTTT | CASSITGNGNSPLHF | - | TRBJ1-6 | TRBV5-1 | -
TGTGCCAGCAGCTCTCGCTACGAGCAGTACTTC | CASSSRYEQYF | - | TRBJ2-7 | TRBV3-1/TRBV3-2 | -
TGTGCCACCAGTCGTAGCTATGGCTACACCTTC | CATSRSYGYTF | - | TRBJ1-2 | TRBV24-1 | once
TGTGCCAGCAGCCCAAAAGGGGGTCCGAACACCGGGGAGCTGTTTTTT | CASSPKGGPNTGELFF | - | TRBJ2-2 | TRBV7-9 | once
TGTGCCAGCAGCCCCCAGGACATTCTGGGGGGAAACATTCAGTACTTC | CASSPQDILGGNIQYF | - | TRBJ2-4 | TRBV7-9 | -
TGTGCCACCAGTGATTACAGTTTCAATCAGCCCCAGCATTTT | CATSDYSFNQPQHF | - | TRBJ1-5 | TRBV24-1 | -